The 32 T cell receptor beta chains given below trace back to one sample, sequenced in a study of blood T cell repertoires in COVID-19. This table comes from immunoSEQ multiplex PCR, and its TCRdb copy is limited to in-frame clones, with some not included. In the table there are around 260,000 clones, under 90% of which are singletons. The sequenced sample was peripheral blood. The receptors originated from a man in his sixties with acute or convalescent COVID-19.

This clone has just a few counts. V is TRBV5-1 and J is TRBJ2-5; D unclear. With 5 bases removed from V and 5 bases from J, the gap between germline ends came to 10 bases. The CDR3 length is 12 residues. Germline V lookup: CDR1 SGHRS, CDR2 YFSETQ. CDR3 bases: TGCGCCAGCAGAAGTTCTAGGGAGACCCAGTACTTC. Its translation: CASRSSRETQYF.

This chain joins TRBV2 and TRBJ1-5; possibly TRBD1 for D (6 bases). The CDR3 spans 12 residues. Trimming took off 8 bases at V and 5 bases at J, with 10 bases between the two ends. Germline loops: CDR1 SNHLY, CDR2 FYNNEI. This CDR3 is CASHRADQPQHF. CDR3 bases: TGTGCCAGCCACAGGGCGGATCAGCCCCAGCATTTT.

This chain connects TRBV20-1 to TRBJ1-4, with D uncertain. CDR3 size: 11 residues. Trimming cost V 4 bases and J 8 bases, with 8 bases left between them. Germline V lookup: CDR1 DFQATT, CDR2 SNEGSKA (reference sequence). The CDR3 DNA reads as TGCAGTGCTACCCGAGAGGAAAAACTGTTTTTT. Translation: CSATREEKLFF.

The V and J genes are TRBV11-2 and TRBJ1-2; 7 bases align to TRBD1. CDR1 and CDR2 from the germline V gene are SGHAT and FQNNGV. The length of the CDR3 is 16 residues. Germline trimming cut 4 bases from V and 4 bases from J; bases unmatched to any gene: 12. CDR3 region: CASSSRGQLLAYGYTF. The CDR3, as DNA: TGTGCCAGCAGCTCAAGGGGACAGCTTCTCGCCTATGGCTACACCTTC.

The chain is built from TRBV5-4 and TRBJ2-1; TRBD2 agrees at 7 bases. Trimming took 0 bases from V and 0 from J; bases not matched to a gene: 12. CDR1 SGHNT and CDR2 YYREEE come from the germline V gene (reference sequence). This CDR3 region has 19 residues. The CDR3 coding sequence is TGTGCCAGCAGCTTGGATCCAGCGGGGACTCGCTTCTCCTACAATGAGCAGTTCTTC. This codes for CASSLDPAGTRFSYNEQFF. Variable domain in full (rest from reference TRBV5-4 and TRBJ2-1): ETGVTQSPTHLIKTRGQQVTLRCSSQSGHNTVSWYQQALGQGPQFIFQYYREEENGRGNFPPRFSGLQFPNYSSELNVNALELDDSALYLCASSLDPAGTRFSYNEQFFGPGTRLTVL.

The V gene is TRBV7-9, the J gene TRBJ2-7, with 8 bases fitting TRBD2. The germline CDR1 and CDR2 sequences are SEHNR and FQNEAQ (reference sequence). The CDR3 sequence is 14 residues long. Germline trimming cut 4 bases from V and 5 bases from J; bases unmatched to any gene: 7. CDR3: CASSSREVGDEQYF. For the CDR3, the DNA is TGTGCCAGCAGCTCGCGGGAGGTCGGCGACGAGCAGTACTTC.

The gene calls are TRBV28 and TRBJ1-5; TRBD1 might be the D (5 bases). Looked up from germline, CDR1 is MDHEN and CDR2 is SYDVKM. V lost 7 bases and J lost 0, with 16 bases in between. The CDR3 is 16 residues long. The CDR3 loop is CASNTAQGGSNQPQHF. CDR3 DNA: TGTGCCAGCAATACCGCCCAGGGTGGTAGCAATCAGCCCCAGCATTTT.

V gene TRBV12-3 or TRBV12-4 combines with J gene TRBJ2-5, with a weak D call TRBD1 (6 bases). This CDR3 comprises 13 residues. Trimming took 5 bases from V and 5 from J, leaving 12 bases between them. This CDR3 reads CASSTTGFETQYF. CDR3 coding DNA: TGTGCCAGCAGTACCACAGGGTTTGAGACCCAGTACTTC.

This sequence joins TRBV6-5 and TRBJ2-5, with a weak D call TRBD1 (6 bases). The germline V and J ends were trimmed by 7 bases and 3 bases, with 12 bases remaining between them. The V gene's germline CDR1 is MNHEY and CDR2 SVGAGI. The CDR3 consists of 13 residues. The CDR3 sequence: CASNNNREETQYF. CDR3 in DNA: TGTGCCAGCAATAACAACAGGGAAGAGACCCAGTACTTC.

V and J are TRBV2 and TRBJ2-1, with a tentative D call TRBD2 (6 bases). Germline V CDR1 and CDR2: SNHLY, FYNNEI. The CDR3 has 13 amino acids. V dropped 11 bases and J dropped 10 bases, with 21 bases sitting between them. The CDR3 coding sequence is TGTGCCCCGATCCGGGAGAGGTCCCAGGAGCAGTTCTTC. Translation: CAPIRERSQEQFF.

This chain links TRBV25-1 with TRBJ2-5; 9 bases agree with TRBD1. This CDR3 is 17 amino acids long. Germline CDR1 is MGHDK and CDR2 is SYGVNS. After removal of 4 bases from V and 5 bases from J, the junction contained 14 bases not matched to a gene. CDR3 nucleotide sequence: TGTGCCAGCAGTGCCCCTCCCGGGACAGGGATAAGGGAGACCCAGTACTTC. Translation: CASSAPPGTGIRETQYF.

CDR3 loop: CATRRGQGTSYNSPLHF. DNA for the CDR3: TGTGCCACCAGACGCGGACAGGGGACCTCCTATAATTCACCCCTCCACTTT. V is TRBV15 and J is TRBJ1-6, with TRBD1 identical over 9 bases. V lost 6 bases, J lost 0 bases, and 6 bases stayed unmatched. The CDR3 consists of 17 residues. CDR1 is LNHNV and CDR2 is YYDKDF in the germline V gene (reference sequence).

This CDR3 is CASTKRDSNEQFF. As DNA, the CDR3 is TGCGCCAGCACTAAGCGGGATTCCAATGAGCAGTTCTTC. The V call is TRBV5-1, the J call TRBJ2-1, with TRBD2 matching over 7 bases. Germline-derived CDR1 and CDR2 are SGHRS and YFSETQ. The V gene end was trimmed by 6 bases and the J gene end by 6 bases; junction bases not matched to a gene: 6. The CDR3 length is 13 residues. The full variable domain, in which reference TRBV5-1 and TRBJ2-1 provide the parts outside the CDR3, is KAGVTQTPRYLIKTRGQQVTLSCSPISGHRSVSWYQQTPGQGLQFLFEYFSETQRNKGNFPGRFSGRQFSNSRSEMNVSTLELGDSALYLCASTKRDSNEQFFGPGTRLTVL.

For the CDR3, the DNA is TGTGCCAGCAGCTTGAACAGGTTGGGCCCCTATGGCTACACCTTC. It is translated as CASSLNRLGPYGYTF. The chain employs TRBV11-2 and TRBJ1-2, with D possibly being TRBD1 (5 bases). V was clipped by 3 bases and J by 4 bases, with 15 bases between them. The length of the CDR3 is 15 residues. CDR1 and CDR2 (germline): SGHAT, FQNNGV.

The chain employs TRBV24-1 and TRBJ2-5, with D maybe TRBD2 (5 bases). Germline V CDR1 and CDR2: KGHDR, SFDVKD. CDR3 length: 16 amino acids. Trimming pared 7 bases from V and 5 bases from J, leaving 22 bases between. CDR3 region: CATSPGDASRQETQYF. Here the CDR3 DNA reads TGTGCCACCAGCCCCGGAGACGCTAGCCGGCAGGAGACCCAGTACTTC.

The chain links TRBV18 to TRBJ2-7; 9 bases match TRBD1. The germline gives CDR1 KGHSH, CDR2 LQKENI. Trimming at V came to 6 bases and at J to 2 bases, leaving 5 bases not matched to a gene. The CDR3 length is 14 residues. This chain's CDR3 is CASSRTGETYEQYF. The CDR3 bases are TGTGCCAGCTCTCGGACAGGGGAAACCTACGAGCAGTACTTC.

This clone has just one count. The gene calls are TRBV11-2 and TRBJ2-1, with D possibly matching TRBD2 (5 bases). CDR1 SGHAT and CDR2 FQNNGV come from the germline V gene. Trimming left V 5 bases short and J 0 bases short, with 14 bases between. CDR3 length: 16 amino acids. CDR3 DNA sequence: TGTGCCAGCAGCCGCTATAGCGCAAGCTCCTACAATGAGCAGTTCTTC. Protein product: CASSRYSASSYNEQFF. Combining the CDR3 with reference TRBV11-2 and TRBJ2-1 gives the whole variable domain EAGVAQSPRYKIIEKRQSVAFWCNPISGHATLYWYQQILGQGPKLLIQFQNNGVVDDSQLPKDRFSAERLKGVDSTLKIQPAKLEDSAVYLCASSRYSASSYNEQFFGPGTRLTVL.

The rearrangement joins TRBV7-9 to TRBJ2-7, with D tentatively TRBD2 (7 bases). Per the germline V gene, CDR1 is SEHNR and CDR2 is FQNEAQ (reference sequence). This CDR3 has 17 residues. Trimming took 5 bases from V and 2 from J, leaving 22 bases between them. The CDR3 DNA reads TGTGCCAGCAGCCAGACGGGGGGAGGGGGAAACCCCTACGAGCAGTACTTC. This sequence encodes CASSQTGGGGNPYEQYF. The entire variable domain, with the rest obtained from reference TRBV7-9 and TRBJ2-7, is as follows: DTGVSQNPRHKITKRGQNVTFRCDPISEHNRLYWYRQTLGQGPEFLTYFQNEAQLEKSRLLSDRFSAERPKGSFSTLEIQRTEQGDSAMYLCASSQTGGGGNPYEQYFGPGTRLTVT.

The rearrangement uses TRBV9 and TRBJ1-4; TRBD1 matches 7 bases. V lost 1 base, J lost 4 bases, and 7 bases stayed unmatched. The CDR3 runs to 16 residues. Germline V lookup: CDR1 SGDLS, CDR2 YYNGEE. CDR3 amino acids: CASSVNTGVGNEKLFF. In DNA, the CDR3 is TGTGCCAGCAGCGTAAACACAGGGGTTGGTAATGAAAAACTGTTTTTT.

CDR3 DNA sequence: TGTGCCAGCAACATTAACTATGGCTACACCTTC. This sequence encodes CASNINYGYTF. The chain couples TRBV28 to TRBJ1-2; D ambiguous. The CDR3 spans 11 residues. Trimming took off 7 bases at V and 1 base at J, with 4 bases between the two ends. Germline CDR1 and CDR2: MDHEN and SYDVKM.

The chain combines TRBV15 with TRBJ2-7; 16 nucleotides match TRBD2. The CDR3 runs 19 residues. The junction had 6 bases not matched to a gene; V was cut back by 0 bases and J by 1 base. Germline loops: CDR1 LNHNV, CDR2 YYDKDF (reference sequence). The CDR3 region is CATSREGLAGGHSSYEQYF. The CDR3 DNA follows: TGTGCCACCAGCAGAGAGGGACTAGCGGGAGGGCATAGTTCCTACGAGCAGTACTTC.

This chain joins TRBV6-5 and TRBJ2-5; tentatively, D is TRBD2 (5 bases). The CDR3 runs to 12 residues. V lost 11 bases and J lost 4, with 14 bases in between. Germline-derived CDR1 and CDR2 are MNHEY and SVGAGI. Here the CDR3 reads CAVRSGGETQYF. CDR3 DNA: TGTGCCGTGCGGAGCGGAGGAGAGACCCAGTACTTC.

The J gene is TRBJ2-7, the V gene TRBV4-3; D is undetermined. Germline V lookup: CDR1 LGHNA, CDR2 YSLEER. Trimming shortened V by 2 bases and J by 1 base, and 6 bases separated the two germline ends. The CDR3 extends over 13 amino acids. CDR3 residues: CASSQLRSYEQYF. CDR3 DNA: TGCGCCAGCAGCCAATTGCGGTCCTACGAGCAGTACTTC.

V usage is TRBV4-1 and J usage is TRBJ1-1; a weak D match, TRBD1 (5 bases). The CDR3 has 14 amino acids. V lost 0 bases and J 2 bases, leaving 7 bases between the germline ends. Looked up from germline, CDR1 is MGHRA and CDR2 is YSYEKL. Here the CDR3 reads CASSQDGANTEAFF. DNA of the CDR3: TGCGCCAGCAGCCAAGATGGGGCAAACACTGAAGCTTTCTTT.

The chain's CDR3 is CASSGSGGTGELFF. Here the CDR3 DNA reads TGTGCCAGCAGCGGTAGCGGGGGAACCGGGGAGCTGTTTTTT. This sequence joins TRBV7-3 and TRBJ2-2; the match to TRBD2 covers 9 bases. The length of the CDR3 is 14 residues. Unmatched junction bases numbered 3, after V lost 5 bases and J lost 5 bases. CDR1 and CDR2 (germline): SGHTA, FQGTGA.

This clone was counted once. The chain is built from TRBV7-9 and TRBJ1-2; D may be TRBD1 (6 bases). This CDR3 spans 19 amino acids. The germline V and J ends were trimmed by 5 bases and 0 bases, with 25 bases remaining between them. The germline V gene has CDR1 SEHNR and CDR2 FQNEAQ (reference sequence). The CDR3 bases are TGTGCCAGCAGCCCCAGGGGCCTTAGCCTGAATCTTCCTAACTATGGCTACACCTTC. Its translation is CASSPRGLSLNLPNYGYTF.

This clone was observed a few times. The chain couples TRBV9 to TRBJ1-1; 7 bases are a match to TRBD1. Germline CDR1 reads SGDLS; CDR2 reads YYNGEE. V lost 0 bases, J lost 3 bases, and 5 bases stayed unmatched. The CDR3 consists of 15 residues. CDR3 nucleotides: TGTGCCAGCAGCGTAGTCCGGGACAGATACACTGAAGCTTTCTTT. Protein sequence: CASSVVRDRYTEAFF.

The chain is built from TRBV5-4 and TRBJ2-5; tentatively, D is TRBD2 (7 bases). Trimming left V 9 bases short and J 7 bases short, with 25 bases between. CDR1 is SGHNT, CDR2 YYREEE, per germline (reference sequence). This CDR3 has 15 amino acids. The CDR3 spells CATTAAGGPAGTQYF. In DNA, the CDR3 is TGTGCCACCACCGCCGCCGGGGGGCCGGCCGGGACCCAGTACTTC.

The chain has TRBV9 and TRBJ2-3; 7 bases map to TRBD2. The germline CDR1 and CDR2 sequences are SGDLS and YYNGEE. CDR3 length: 16 residues. V lost 4 bases and J lost 1; bases outside the gene matches: 9. The CDR3 region is CASSPVGGSRTDTQYF. In nucleotides, the CDR3 is TGTGCCAGCAGCCCAGTCGGCGGGAGCCGCACAGATACGCAGTATTTT.

The chain links TRBV18 to TRBJ1-2; tentative D call: TRBD1 (5 bases). The CDR3 loop spans 15 amino acids. Trimming stripped 5 bases from V and 0 bases from J, with 13 bases between. CDR1 is KGHSH, CDR2 LQKENI, per germline. This chain's CDR3 is CASSTTDATNYGYTF. In DNA form, the CDR3 reads TGTGCCAGCTCAACGACAGATGCTACTAACTATGGCTACACCTTC.

The V gene is TRBV10-3, the J gene TRBJ2-7; D is possibly TRBD1 (6 bases). The V gene's germline CDR1 is ENHRY and CDR2 SYGVKD. V shed 0 bases and J shed 5 bases, with 14 bases lying between them. CDR3 length equals 15 residues. The CDR3 bases are TGTGCCATCAGTGAGTCGAGGCAGGGGAAGCACGAGCAGTACTTC. This translates into CAISESRQGKHEQYF.

J is TRBJ2-7 and V is TRBV6-5; D may be TRBD2 (5 bases). The germline V gene encodes CDR1 MNHEY and CDR2 SVGAGI. V was clipped by 0 bases and J by 5 bases, with 17 bases between them. This CDR3 has 16 residues. This CDR3 is CASSYSSASWVNEQYF. The CDR3 region has the DNA TGTGCCAGCAGTTACTCATCGGCTAGCTGGGTCAACGAGCAGTACTTC.